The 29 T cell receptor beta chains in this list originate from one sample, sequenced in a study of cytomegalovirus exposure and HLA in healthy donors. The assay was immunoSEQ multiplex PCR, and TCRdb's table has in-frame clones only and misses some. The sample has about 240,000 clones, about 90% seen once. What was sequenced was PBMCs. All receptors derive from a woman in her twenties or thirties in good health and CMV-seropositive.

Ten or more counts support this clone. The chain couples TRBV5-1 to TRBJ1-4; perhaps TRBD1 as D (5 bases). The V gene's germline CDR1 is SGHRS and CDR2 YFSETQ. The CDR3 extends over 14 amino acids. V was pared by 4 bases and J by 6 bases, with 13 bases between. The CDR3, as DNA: TGCGCCAGCAGCGAATATCAGGGTGATGAAAAACTGTTTTTT. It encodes CASSEYQGDEKLFF.

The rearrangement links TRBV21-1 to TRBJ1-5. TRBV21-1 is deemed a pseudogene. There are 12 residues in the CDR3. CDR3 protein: CASTRSSEPQHF. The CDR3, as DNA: TGTGCCAGCACCCGATCGAGCGAGCCCCAGCATTTT.

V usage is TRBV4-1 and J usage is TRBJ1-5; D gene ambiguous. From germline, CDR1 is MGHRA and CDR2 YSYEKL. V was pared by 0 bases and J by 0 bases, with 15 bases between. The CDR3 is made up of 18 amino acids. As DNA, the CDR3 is TGCGCCAGCAGCCAAGAACTAGGCAGGCCTAATAGCAATCAGCCCCAGCATTTT. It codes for CASSQELGRPNSNQPQHF.

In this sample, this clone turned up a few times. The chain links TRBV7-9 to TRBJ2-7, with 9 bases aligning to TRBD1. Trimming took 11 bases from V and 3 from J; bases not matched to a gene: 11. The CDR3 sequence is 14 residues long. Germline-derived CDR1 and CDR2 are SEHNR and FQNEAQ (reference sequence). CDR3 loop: CAGGGTGRFYEQYF. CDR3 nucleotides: TGTGCCGGGGGGGGGACAGGGAGGTTCTACGAGCAGTACTTC.

The CDR3: CASSGGGPETQYF. CDR3 DNA sequence: TGTGCCAGCTCAGGGGGAGGACCGGAGACCCAGTACTTC. The V call is TRBV27, the J call TRBJ2-5; maybe TRBD1 (7 bases). Trimming took 8 bases from V and 5 from J, leaving 15 bases between them. Germline V lookup: CDR1 MNHEY, CDR2 SMNVEV (reference sequence). This CDR3 has 13 amino acids.

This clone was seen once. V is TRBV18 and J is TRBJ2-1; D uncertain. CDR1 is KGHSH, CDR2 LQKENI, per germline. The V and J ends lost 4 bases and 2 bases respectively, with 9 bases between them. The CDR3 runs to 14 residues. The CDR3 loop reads CASSQELTYNEQFF. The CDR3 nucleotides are TGTGCCAGCTCACAGGAGTTGACCTACAATGAGCAGTTCTTC.

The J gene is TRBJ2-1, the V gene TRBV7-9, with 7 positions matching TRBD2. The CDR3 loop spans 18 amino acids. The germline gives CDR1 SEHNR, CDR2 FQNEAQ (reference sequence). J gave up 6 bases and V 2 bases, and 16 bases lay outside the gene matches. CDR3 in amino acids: CASSLSRARTSRGNEQFF. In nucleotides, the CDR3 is TGTGCCAGCAGCTTATCGAGAGCGAGGACTAGTCGGGGCAATGAGCAGTTCTTC.

DNA of the CDR3: TGCGCCAGCAGCCAAGCACCGGATCAGCCCCAGCATTTT. Translated, it gives CASSQAPDQPQHF. The rearrangement links TRBV4-1 to TRBJ1-5; D ambiguous. The CDR3 contains 13 residues. CDR1 is MGHRA and CDR2 is YSYEKL in the germline V gene. Trimming stripped 1 base from V and 5 bases from J, with 6 bases between.

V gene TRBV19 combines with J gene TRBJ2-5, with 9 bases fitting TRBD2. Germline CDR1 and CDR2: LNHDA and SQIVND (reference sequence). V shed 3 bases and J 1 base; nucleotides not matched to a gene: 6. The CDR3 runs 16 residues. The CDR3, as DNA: TGTGCCAGTAGTATGGATTGGCGGGAGGGCCAAGAGACCCAGTACTTC. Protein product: CASSMDWREGQETQYF. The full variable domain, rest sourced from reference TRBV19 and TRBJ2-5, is DGGITQSPKYLFRKEGQNVTLSCEQNLNHDAMYWYRQDPGQGLRLIYYSQIVNDFQKGDIAEGYSVSREKKESFPLTVTSAQKNPTAFYLCASSMDWREGQETQYFGPGTRLLVL.

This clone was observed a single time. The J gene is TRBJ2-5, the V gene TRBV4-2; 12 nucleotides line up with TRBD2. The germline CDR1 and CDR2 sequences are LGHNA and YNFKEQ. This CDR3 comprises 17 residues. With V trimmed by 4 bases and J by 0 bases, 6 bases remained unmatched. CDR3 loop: CASSRGLAGFNQETQYF. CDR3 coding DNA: TGTGCCAGCAGCCGAGGACTAGCGGGATTCAACCAAGAGACCCAGTACTTC.

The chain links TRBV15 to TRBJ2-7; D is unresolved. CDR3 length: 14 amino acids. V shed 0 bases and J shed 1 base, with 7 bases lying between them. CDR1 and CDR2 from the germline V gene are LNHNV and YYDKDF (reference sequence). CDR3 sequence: CATSREAPSYEQYF. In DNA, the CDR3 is TGTGCCACCAGCAGAGAGGCTCCATCCTACGAGCAGTACTTC.

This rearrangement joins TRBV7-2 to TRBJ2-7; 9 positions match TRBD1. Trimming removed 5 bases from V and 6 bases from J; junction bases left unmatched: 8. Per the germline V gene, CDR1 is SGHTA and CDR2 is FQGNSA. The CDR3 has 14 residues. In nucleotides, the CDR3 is TGTGCCAGCAGCGGGTGGACAGGGGCTCGCGAGCAGTACTTC. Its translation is CASSGWTGAREQYF.

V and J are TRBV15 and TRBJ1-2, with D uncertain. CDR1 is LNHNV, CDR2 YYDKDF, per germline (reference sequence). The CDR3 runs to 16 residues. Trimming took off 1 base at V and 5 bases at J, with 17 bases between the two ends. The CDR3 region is CATSRGREDRGYGYTF. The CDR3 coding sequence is TGTGCCACCAGCAGAGGTCGAGAAGACCGAGGGTATGGCTACACCTTC.

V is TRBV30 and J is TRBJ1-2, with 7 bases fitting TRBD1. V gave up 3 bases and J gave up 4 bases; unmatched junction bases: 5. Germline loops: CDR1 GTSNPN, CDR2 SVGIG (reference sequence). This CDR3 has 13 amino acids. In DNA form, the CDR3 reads TGTGCCTGGAGCTGGGGGACAGCCTATGGCTACACCTTC. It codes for CAWSWGTAYGYTF. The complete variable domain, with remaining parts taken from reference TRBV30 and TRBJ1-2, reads SQTIHQWPATLVQPVGSPLSLECTVEGTSNPNLYWYRQAAGRGLQLLFYSVGIGQISSEVPQNLSASRPQDRQFILSSKKLLLSDSGFYLCAWSWGTAYGYTFGSGTRLTVV.

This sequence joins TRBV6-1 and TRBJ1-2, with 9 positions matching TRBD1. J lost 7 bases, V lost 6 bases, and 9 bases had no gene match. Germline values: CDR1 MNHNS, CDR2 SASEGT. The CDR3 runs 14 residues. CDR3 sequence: CASRMDRGGGGYTF. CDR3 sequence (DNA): TGTGCCAGCAGGATGGACAGGGGAGGCGGTGGCTACACCTTC.

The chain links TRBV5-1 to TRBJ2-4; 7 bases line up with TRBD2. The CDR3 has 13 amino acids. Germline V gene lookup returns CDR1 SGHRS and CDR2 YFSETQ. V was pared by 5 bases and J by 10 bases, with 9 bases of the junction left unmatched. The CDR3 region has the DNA TGCGCCAGCAGAGTCGGACTAGTTACAATTCAGTACTTC. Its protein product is CASRVGLVTIQYF.

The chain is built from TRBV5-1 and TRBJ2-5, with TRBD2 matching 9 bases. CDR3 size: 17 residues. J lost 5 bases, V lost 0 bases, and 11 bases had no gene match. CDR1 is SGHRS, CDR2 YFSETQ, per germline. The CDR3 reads CASSLGSAGGIQETQYF. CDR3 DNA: TGCGCCAGCAGCTTGGGGTCGGCGGGAGGGATCCAGGAGACCCAGTACTTC.

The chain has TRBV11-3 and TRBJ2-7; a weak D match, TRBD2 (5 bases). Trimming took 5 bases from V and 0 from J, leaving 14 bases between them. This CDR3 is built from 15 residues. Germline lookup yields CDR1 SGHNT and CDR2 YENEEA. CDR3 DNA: TGTGCCAGCAGCCCCCGGGCAGCGGTCTCCTACGAGCAGTACTTC. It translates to CASSPRAAVSYEQYF.

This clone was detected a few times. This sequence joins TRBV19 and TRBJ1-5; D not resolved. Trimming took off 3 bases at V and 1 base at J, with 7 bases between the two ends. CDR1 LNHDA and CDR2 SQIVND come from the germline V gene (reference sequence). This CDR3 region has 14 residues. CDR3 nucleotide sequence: TGTGCCAGTAGTATTGGGCAGAGCAATCAGCCCCAGCATTTT. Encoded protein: CASSIGQSNQPQHF.

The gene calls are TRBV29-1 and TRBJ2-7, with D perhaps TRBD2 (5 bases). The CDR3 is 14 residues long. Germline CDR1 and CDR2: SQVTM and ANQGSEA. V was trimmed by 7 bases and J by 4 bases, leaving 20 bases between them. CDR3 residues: CSAFGPEGFYEQYF. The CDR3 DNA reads TGCAGCGCTTTTGGGCCCGAGGGATTTTACGAGCAGTACTTC.

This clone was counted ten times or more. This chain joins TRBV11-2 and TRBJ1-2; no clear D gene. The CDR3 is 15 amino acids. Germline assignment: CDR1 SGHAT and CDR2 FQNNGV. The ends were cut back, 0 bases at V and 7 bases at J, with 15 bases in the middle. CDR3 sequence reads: CASSLESGRGRGYTF. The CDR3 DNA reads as TGTGCCAGCAGCTTAGAGTCCGGGAGAGGACGTGGCTACACCTTC.

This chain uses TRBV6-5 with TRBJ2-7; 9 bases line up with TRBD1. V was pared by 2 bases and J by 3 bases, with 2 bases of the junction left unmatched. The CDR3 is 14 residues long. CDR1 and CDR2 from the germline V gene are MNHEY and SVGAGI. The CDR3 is CASSYGTGNYEQYF. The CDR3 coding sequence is TGTGCCAGCAGTTACGGGACAGGGAACTACGAGCAGTACTTC.

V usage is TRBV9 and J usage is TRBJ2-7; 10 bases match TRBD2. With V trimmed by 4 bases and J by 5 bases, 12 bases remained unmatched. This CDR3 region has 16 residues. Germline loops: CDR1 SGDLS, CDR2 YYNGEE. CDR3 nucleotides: TGTGCCAGCAGCTTACCAGCGGGAGGGCCTCTAGACGAGCAGTACTTC. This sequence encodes CASSLPAGGPLDEQYF.

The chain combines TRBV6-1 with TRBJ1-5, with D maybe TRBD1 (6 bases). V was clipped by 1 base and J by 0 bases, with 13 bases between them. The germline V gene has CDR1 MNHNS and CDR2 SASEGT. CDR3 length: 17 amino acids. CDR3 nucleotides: TGTGCCAGCAGTGAAGATTTAACAGGGTATAGCAATCAGCCCCAGCATTTT. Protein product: CASSEDLTGYSNQPQHF.

The CDR3 loop reads CASSDDEQFF. The CDR3, as DNA: TGTGCCAGCAGTGACGATGAGCAGTTCTTC. The V and J genes are TRBV2 and TRBJ2-1; D is unresolved. The CDR3 loop spans 10 amino acids. CDR1 is SNHLY and CDR2 is FYNNEI in the germline V gene. V lost 3 bases to trimming and J lost 8 bases, with 2 bases between them.

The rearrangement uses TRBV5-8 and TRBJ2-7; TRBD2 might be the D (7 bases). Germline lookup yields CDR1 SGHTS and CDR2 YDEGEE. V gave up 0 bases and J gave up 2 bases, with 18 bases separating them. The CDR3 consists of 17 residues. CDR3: CASSLAIFGGRTYEQYF. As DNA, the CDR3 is TGTGCCAGCAGCTTGGCCATATTCGGGGGGCGAACCTACGAGCAGTACTTC.

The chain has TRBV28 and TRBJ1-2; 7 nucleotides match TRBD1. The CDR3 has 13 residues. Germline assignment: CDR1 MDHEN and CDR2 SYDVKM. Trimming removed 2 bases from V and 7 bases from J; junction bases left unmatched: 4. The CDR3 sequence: CASSLRGPSGYTF. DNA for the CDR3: TGTGCCAGCAGTTTAAGGGGGCCCAGTGGCTACACCTTC.

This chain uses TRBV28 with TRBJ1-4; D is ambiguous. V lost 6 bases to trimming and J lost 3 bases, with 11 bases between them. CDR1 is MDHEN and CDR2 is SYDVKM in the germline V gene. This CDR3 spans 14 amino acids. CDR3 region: CASRPLASNEKLFF. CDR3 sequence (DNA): TGTGCCAGCAGGCCTTTAGCCTCTAATGAAAAACTGTTTTTT.

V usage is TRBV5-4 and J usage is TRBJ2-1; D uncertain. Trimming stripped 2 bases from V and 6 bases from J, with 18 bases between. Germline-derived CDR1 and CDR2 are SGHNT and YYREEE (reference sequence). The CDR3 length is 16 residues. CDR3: CASSFTGSGHGNEQFF. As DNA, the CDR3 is TGTGCCAGCAGCTTCACCGGGTCCGGCCACGGCAATGAGCAGTTCTTC.